The present entry profiles one T cell receptor (beta chain) with its context. The data originate from a study of blood T cell repertoires in COVID-19. The overall study: Acute and convalescent COVID-19 samples came from the United States, Italy and Spain.

Trimming at V came to 5 bases and at J to 6 bases, leaving 9 bases not matched to a gene. CDR1 and CDR2 (germline): LNHDA, SQIVND (reference sequence). The CDR3 is 16 residues long. In the study's own analysis: Estimates of nucleated cell counts were drawn from the amplification of reference gene primers. Profiling relied on immunoSEQ multiplex PCR, and the TCRdb table lists in-frame clones only, not all of them. Clonal size and the V and J genes are those of that table, whereas D and trimming came from the DNA. The sample contains just over 95,000 clones, roughly nine tenths of which appear only once.

The chain links TRBV19 to TRBJ1-5; 11 bases line up with TRBD1. The material sequenced was peripheral blood. The clonotype originates from a man between 60 and 75 years old with acute or convalescent COVID-19. This CDR3 reads CASSSQGTGGAQPQHF. For the CDR3, the DNA is TGTGCCAGTAGTTCACAAGGGACAGGGGGAGCTCAGCCCCAGCATTTT.